One and the same sample provided the 15 T cell receptor beta chains below, sequenced in a study of naive and memory T cell subsets. Two oligonucleotides, mixed equimolar, formed the beta constant-region primer covering TRBC1 and TRBC2. TCRdb ran MiXCR on the UMI-ligation and nested PCR reads and lists one entry per CDR3 protein. This table has some 87,000 distinct CDR3 sequences, 7% to 8% appearing once. What was sequenced was central memory CD4+ T cells from blood. The source of these receptors is a human donor in good health.

This clonotype was counted many times. This chain links TRBV10-3 with TRBJ2-1; 7 bases fit TRBD1. V lost 6 bases, J lost 7 bases, and 6 bases stayed unmatched. The CDR3 is made up of 13 amino acids. Germline-derived CDR1 and CDR2 are ENHRY and SYGVKD. The CDR3 nucleotides are TGTGCCATCAGCCGGGACAGTCTGAATGAGCAGTTCTTC. Translating it yields CAISRDSLNEQFF.

This clonotype was observed many times. The chain joins TRBV30 to TRBJ1-5; D perhaps matches TRBD1 (6 bases). Germline CDR1 is GTSNPN and CDR2 is SVGIG (reference sequence). The V gene lost 5 bases and the J gene lost 3 bases, with 17 bases spanning the gap. This CDR3 is built from 15 residues. CDR3 nucleotide sequence: TGTGCCTGGTCGCCCGCGGGGACATTCAATCAGCCCCAGCATTTT. Protein sequence: CAWSPAGTFNQPQHF.

This clonotype occurred many times. The chain carries TRBV7-9 and TRBJ1-6; tentative D call: TRBD1 (6 bases). Trimming took 3 bases from V and 9 from J, leaving 21 bases between them. Germline V gene sequence: CDR1 SEHNR, CDR2 FQNEAQ (reference sequence). The CDR3 runs to 17 residues. The CDR3 loop reads CASSLVRGPAPASPLHF. The CDR3 DNA follows: TGTGCCAGCAGCTTGGTTCGGGGGCCCGCGCCGGCTTCACCCCTCCACTTT. The whole variable domain, filled in from reference TRBV7-9 and TRBJ1-6, reads DTGVSQNPRHKITKRGQNVTFRCDPISEHNRLYWYRQTLGQGPEFLTYFQNEAQLEKSRLLSDRFSAERPKGSFSTLEIQRTEQGDSAMYLCASSLVRGPAPASPLHFGNGTRLTVT.

The sample holds a few counts of this clonotype. The chain employs TRBV12-1 and TRBJ1-1; the table's D call of TRBD1 was not tested on the DNA. TRBV12-1 is listed as a pseudogene. The CDR3 is made up of 13 amino acids. DNA for the CDR3: TGTGCCAGCACCCCCCCGGGCTTCACTGAAGCTTTCTTT. Amino acid sequence: CASTPPGFTEAFF.

Ten or more counts support this clonotype. This chain connects TRBV11-2 to TRBJ2-3; 14 positions agree with TRBD2. The ends lost 5 bases at V and 4 bases at J; junction bases unmatched: 11. This CDR3 comprises 18 residues. CDR1 and CDR2 (germline): SGHAT, FQNNGV. CDR3 loop: CASSPETSGGARPDTQYF. DNA for the CDR3: TGTGCCAGCAGCCCCGAGACTAGCGGGGGGGCGAGACCAGATACGCAGTATTTT.

This clonotype was detected many times. The CDR3 DNA follows: TGTGCCAGCTCACCCAGGACAGATGCTGGCTACACCTTC. It is translated as CASSPRTDAGYTF. The rearrangement uses TRBV18 and TRBJ1-2; weak D call: TRBD1 (6 bases). The CDR3 extends over 13 amino acids. Germline V gives CDR1 KGHSH, CDR2 LQKENI. The germline V and J ends were trimmed by 3 bases and 7 bases, with 12 bases remaining between them.

In this sample, this clonotype turned up a few times. V is TRBV5-4 and J is TRBJ1-6; TRBD1 aligns across 10 bases. V dropped 4 bases and J dropped 7; count of bases not matched to a gene: 2. The CDR3 totals 14 residues. From germline, CDR1 is SGHNT and CDR2 YYREEE (reference sequence). CDR3 bases: TGTGCCAGCAGCAAGGGACAGGGGAATTCACCCCTCCACTTT. This encodes CASSKGQGNSPLHF.

There are many counts of this clonotype. V gene TRBV6-2 or TRBV6-3 combines with J gene TRBJ2-1; a possible D gene is TRBD2 (5 bases). V was cut by 5 bases and J by 12 bases, with 14 bases left in between. CDR3 length equals 12 residues. Per germline, CDR1 MNHEY and CDR2 SVGEGT. CDR3 region: CASSGRTLGQFF. The CDR3 DNA follows: TGTGCCAGCAGTGGAAGGACTCTTGGGCAGTTCTTC.

This clonotype was observed at least ten times. The rearrangement links TRBV6-5 to TRBJ2-5; the D is unclear. This CDR3 is 16 amino acids long. Germline CDR1 reads MNHEY; CDR2 reads SVGAGI. V shed 0 bases and J shed 2 bases, with 13 bases lying between them. For the CDR3, the DNA is TGTGCCAGCAGTTACTCACTTTGGGGTGGACAAGAGACCCAGTACTTC. This gives the protein CASSYSLWGGQETQYF.

This clonotype was picked up many times. This sequence joins TRBV7-3 and TRBJ2-2; 7 positions agree with TRBD1. CDR1 is SGHTA and CDR2 is FQGTGA in the germline V gene. The J segment lost 2 bases and the V segment lost 3 bases, leaving 6 bases of the junction unmatched. This CDR3 comprises 16 residues. The CDR3 reads CASSLRGTVNTGELFF. In DNA, the CDR3 is TGTGCCAGCAGCTTGCGTGGGACAGTTAACACCGGGGAGCTGTTTTTT.

CDR3 sequence: CASSGQFSGANVLTF. The CDR3 DNA reads TGTGCCAGTAGTGGACAGTTTTCTGGGGCCAACGTCCTGACTTTC. The chain joins TRBV19 to TRBJ2-6, with a possible D match to TRBD1 (6 bases). CDR3 size: 15 residues. The V end was cut by 5 bases, the J end by 1 base, with 9 bases between. Germline CDR1 LNHDA, CDR2 SQIVND (reference sequence). The full variable domain, in which reference TRBV19 and TRBJ2-6 provide the parts outside the CDR3, is DGGITQSPKYLFRKEGQNVTLSCEQNLNHDAMYWYRQDPGQGLRLIYYSQIVNDFQKGDIAEGYSVSREKKESFPLTVTSAQKNPTAFYLCASSGQFSGANVLTFGAGSRLTVL.

On this clonotype: Possible read error: a much larger clone is one base away. J is TRBJ1-5 and V is TRBV28; D call uncertain. The CDR3 consists of 13 residues. Between the trimmed V and J ends, which lost 6 bases and 4 bases, there was a span of 10 bases. Germline lookup yields CDR1 MDHEN and CDR2 SYDVKM. CDR3 sequence: CASRDSGNQPQHF. The CDR3 coding sequence is TGTGCCAGCAGGGACTCGGGTAATCAGCCCCAGCATTTT.

This clonotype turned up a few times. The chain carries TRBV20-1 and TRBJ2-5, with 10 bases that match TRBD2. The germline gives CDR1 DFQATT, CDR2 SNEGSKA (reference sequence). CDR3 size: 14 residues. V was pared by 6 bases and J by 2 bases, with 6 bases of the junction left unmatched. The CDR3 region is CSAKLAGKQETQYF. For the CDR3, the DNA is TGCAGTGCGAAACTAGCGGGGAAGCAAGAGACCCAGTACTTC.

This clonotype was seen ten or more times. The chain couples TRBV4-2 to TRBJ2-6, with 12 bases identical to TRBD2. The V segment lost 5 bases and the J segment 0 bases; nucleotides outside the gene matches: 5. The CDR3 runs 18 residues. Germline V gene sequence: CDR1 LGHNA, CDR2 YNFKEQ. The DNA for the CDR3 is TGTGCCAGCAGCGTTAGACTAGCGGGGGCCTCTGGGGCCAACGTCCTGACTTTC. Protein sequence: CASSVRLAGASGANVLTF.

This clonotype turned up a few times. This chain uses TRBV25-1 with TRBJ2-6, with D possibly called TRBD1 or TRBD2 (5 bases each). The CDR3 spans 17 residues. From germline, CDR1 is MGHDK and CDR2 SYGVNS. The V and J ends lost 1 base and 0 bases respectively, with 10 bases between them. Written as DNA, the CDR3 is TGTGCCAGCAGTGAATCGGGGACGGTCTCTGGGGCCAACGTCCTGACTTTC. The encoded protein is CASSESGTVSGANVLTF.